This record covers a single T cell receptor beta chain. The protocol was immunoSEQ multiplex PCR, while the TCRdb copy is restricted to in-frame clones and leaves out a portion. The data show 150,000 to 200,000 clones, with 75% to 95% seen just once and around 1.5% held by the top ten. Trimming left V 2 bases short and J 4 bases short, with 12 bases between. CDR3 length equals 14 residues. Per germline, CDR1 SEHNR and CDR2 FQNEAQ (reference sequence). The entry originates in a study of control samples from healthy donors and cancer patients. This clonotype originated in a young woman in good health. The rearrangement joins TRBV7-9 to TRBJ2-7, with a possible D match to TRBD2 (6 bases). The sample comprised blood. For the CDR3, the DNA is TGTGCCAGCAGCTTAAGTGGGACTCAGTACGAGCAGTACTTC. It specifies CASSLSGTQYEQYF.